This is a list of T cell receptor beta chains from one sample in a study of T cell repertoires in cytomegalovirus infection. TCRdb recomputed calls from the reads with MiXCR, one row per CDR3 protein. The profile shows roughly 230,000 distinct CDR3 sequences, about 20% of them singletons. Sequenced material: CD8+ T cells from PBMCs. The receptors originated from a human donor in good health (CMV status not recorded). Some clones in this sample may be carry-over from other donors' samples. Both conserved end residues are part of each CDR3. Each record gives: J gene, V gene, clone size, D gene, CDR3 DNA, CDR3 protein. D genes are given only for firm matches. Clone size is given for some rows only: seen once, a few or many times, or a class if the clone is expanded.

>TRBJ2-2|TRBV3-1|NA|NA
TGTGCCAGCAGCCAAGAGTGGGGGGGGCCCGCGACCGGGGAGCTGTTTTTT
CASSQEWGGPATGELFF
>TRBJ1-1|TRBV12-3/TRBV12-4|NA|NA
TGTGCCAGCACCCTTGTGGGGATCTCTGAAGCTTTCTTT
CASTLVGISEAFF
>TRBJ1-2|TRBV29-1|NA|NA
TGCAGCGTTGAGGTGGACAGCTATGGCTACACCTTC
CSVEVDSYGYTF
>TRBJ1-1|TRBV7-6|NA|TRBD1
TGTGCCAGCAGCTTCATGACAGGGGCGGGCACTGAAGCTTTCTTT
CASSFMTGAGTEAFF
>TRBJ2-1|TRBV7-7|few|TRBD1
TGTGCCAGCAGCTCCGGGACAGGGCCCTACAATGAGCAGTTCTTC
CASSSGTGPYNEQFF
>TRBJ1-1|TRBV28|NA|NA
TGTGCCAGCAGTTTATGGGGGGCGTTAGGGAGGACTGAAGCTTTCTTT
CASSLWGALGRTEAFF
>TRBJ1-3|TRBV20-1|NA|NA
TGCAGTGCTAGTGAGGAGACAGAGATTGGAAACACCATATATTTT
CSASEETEIGNTIYF
>TRBJ2-7|TRBV14|few|NA
TGTGCCAGCAGCCAAGAAGGGGGAGTTTCCTACGAGCAGTACTTC
CASSQEGGVSYEQYF
>TRBJ2-7|TRBV13|few|NA
TGTGCCAGCAGCCCGACCGGGACGACCGTCCACTACGAGCAGTACTTC
CASSPTGTTVHYEQYF
>TRBJ2-4|TRBV27|few|TRBD1
TGTGCCAGCAGTCCTACAGGGGTCAAAAACATTCAGTACTTC
CASSPTGVKNIQYF
>TRBJ2-3|TRBV28|NA|TRBD2
TGTGCCAGCAGTCCCCTCCATTTTAGCGGGGCAGGAGATACGCAGTATTTT
CASSPLHFSGAGDTQYF
>TRBJ1-5|TRBV6-6|once|NA
TGTGCCAGCAGTCCCCTAGGGGTACAGCCCCAGCATTTT
CASSPLGVQPQHF
>TRBJ2-3|TRBV29-1|once|TRBD2
TGCAGCGTTTGCGCGGGGGGTGAGGTAGTGACAGATACGCAGTATTTT
CSVCAGGEVVTDTQYF
>TRBJ1-2|TRBV28|NA|NA
TGTGCCAGCAGTTTACTTACAGGAGCCGTCTATGGCTACACCTTC
CASSLLTGAVYGYTF
>TRBJ2-5|TRBV6-1|many|NA
TGTGCCAGCAGTGAAACTTGGGGAGAGACCCAGTACTTC
CASSETWGETQYF
>TRBJ2-1|TRBV12-5|many|NA
TGTGCTAGTGGTTTGGTCCACAATGAGCAGTTCTTC
CASGLVHNEQFF
>TRBJ2-2|TRBV12-3/TRBV12-4|NA|NA
TGTGCCAGCAGTTACGGGGGGCTTAGCGGATACGGGGAGCTGTTTTTT
CASSYGGLSGYGELFF
>TRBJ2-6|TRBV7-6|many|NA
TGTGCCAGCAGCTTTGCACCTTCTGGGGCCAACGTCCTGACTTTC
CASSFAPSGANVLTF
>TRBJ1-6|TRBV28|NA|NA
TGTGCCAGCAGTTCAAACAGGGTATCACCCCTCCACTTT
CASSSNRVSPLHF
>TRBJ2-4|TRBV7-2|NA|TRBD2
TGTGCCAGCAGCTTATCCGGGGGGGTGAAAAACATTCAGTACTTC
CASSLSGGVKNIQYF
>TRBJ2-1|TRBV6-6|few|NA
TGTGCCAGCAGTATCTTAGCGGCCTCCTACAATGAGCAGTTCTTC
CASSILAASYNEQFF
>TRBJ2-7|TRBV7-9|NA|NA
TGTGCCAGCAGCAGGGGACCACCACGATACGAGCAGTACTTC
CASSRGPPRYEQYF
>TRBJ1-1|TRBV5-4|few|NA
TGTGCCAGCAGCTTGACGGGGAGCTCGAGGAACACTGAAGCTTTCTTT
CASSLTGSSRNTEAFF
>TRBJ2-7|TRBV28|medium-sized|NA
TGTGCCAGCAGTTTGACGGGACATCACGAGCAGTACTTC
CASSLTGHHEQYF
>TRBJ2-1|TRBV29-1|NA|NA
TGCAGCGTTGGAAGGGTGGGCTCCTACAATGAGCAGTTCTTC
CSVGRVGSYNEQFF
>TRBJ2-1|TRBV6-5|many|TRBD2
TGTGCCAGCAGTCATCCGGGACTAGCCGTCTATGAGCAGTTCTTC
CASSHPGLAVYEQFF
>TRBJ2-2|TRBV19|NA|NA
TGTGCCAGTACCACAATTGAGAGATCGGCGAACACCGGGGAGCTGTTTTTT
CASTTIERSANTGELFF
>TRBJ2-1|TRBV12-3/TRBV12-4|many|NA
TGTGCCAGCAGCAGGATGAACAATGAGCAGTTCTTC
CASSRMNNEQFF
>TRBJ2-5|TRBV12-3/TRBV12-4|few|TRBD2
TGTGCCAGCAGTCGTTCAGGACTAGCGGGGGGGCCGTGGGAGACCCAGTACTTC
CASSRSGLAGGPWETQYF
>TRBJ2-1|TRBV5-6|many|NA
TGTGCCAGCAGCTTTGGCGACAATGAGCAGTTCTTC
CASSFGDNEQFF
>TRBJ2-1|TRBV19|NA|NA
TGTGCCAGTAGTATTACTGGGCCATCCTACAATGAGCAGTTCTTC
CASSITGPSYNEQFF
>TRBJ2-2|TRBV29-1|NA|NA
TGCAGCGTCCGAGACTATCAGTGGGCCACCGGGGAGCTGTTTTTT
CSVRDYQWATGELFF
>TRBJ2-1|TRBV19|once|NA
TGTGCCAGTAGTTGGGGGGTCGACAATAAGCAGTTCTTC
CASSWGVDNKQFF
>TRBJ2-1|TRBV28|NA|NA
TGTGCCCTCAGGCCTAGAACCTACAATGAGCAGTTCTTC
CALRPRTYNEQFF
>TRBJ1-2|TRBV29-1|NA|NA
TGCAGCGTTGAAGATCCAAACTCCAGGGGCAACTATGGCTACACCTTC
CSVEDPNSRGNYGYTF
>TRBJ1-1|TRBV29-1|NA|NA
TGCAGCGTTGAGGGAGGTATGAACACTGAAGCTTTCTTT
CSVEGGMNTEAFF